These T cell receptor beta chains were read from a single sample in a study of identical twins. MiXCR was run by TCRdb on the 5' RACE reads, yielding one entry per CDR3 protein. The sample consists of a few hundred thousand distinct CDR3 sequences, around 9.6% of them appearing once. The sample was also reused in another study, on yellow fever vaccine responses in identical twins.

The source material was PBMCs. The receptors were gathered from a woman in her late teens or twenties in good health. The CDR3 runs from the conserved cysteine through the conserved F or W. A D gene is named only where the DNA matches it firmly. The listing skips clone size in some rows; elsewhere it reads once, few, many or a size class.

V gene	clone size	J gene	D gene	CDR3 length	CDR3 protein	CDR3 DNA
TRBV10-3	many	TRBJ2-5	-	15	CAISEAPRYQETQYF	TGTGCCATCAGTGAGGCTCCCCGGTACCAAGAGACCCAGTACTTC
TRBV7-9	few	TRBJ1-1	-	16	CASSPSGAGSLTEAFF	TGTGCCAGCAGCCCTAGTGGGGCAGGGAGTCTCACTGAAGCTTTCTTT
TRBV29-1	many	TRBJ2-7	TRBD2	15	CSVRLGTSWSYEQYF	TGCAGCGTTCGGTTGGGGACTAGCTGGAGCTACGAGCAGTACTTC
TRBV14	few	TRBJ2-2	TRBD2	16	CASSQDLLAGSGELFF	TGTGCCAGCAGCCAAGATCTACTAGCGGGGTCCGGGGAGCTGTTTTTT
TRBV6-1	many	TRBJ2-6	-	15	CASSLWTSGANVLTF	TGTGCCAGCAGCCTCTGGACGAGTGGGGCCAACGTCCTGACTTTC
TRBV4-1	many	TRBJ2-1	-	14	CASSQVPSDNEQFF	TGCGCCAGCAGCCAAGTTCCCAGCGACAATGAGCAGTTCTTC
TRBV6-2/TRBV6-3	-	TRBJ1-1	-	13	CASSYRWATEAFF	TGTGCCAGCAGTTACCGCTGGGCCACTGAAGCTTTCTTT
TRBV18	few	TRBJ1-4	-	16	CASSRDWFGVDEKLFF	TGTGCCAGCTCACGAGACTGGTTTGGAGTTGATGAAAAACTGTTTTTT
TRBV13	-	TRBJ2-7	-	16	CASSSRGQESSYEQYF	TGTGCCAGCAGCTCCCGAGGGCAGGAAAGCTCCTACGAGCAGTACTTC
TRBV2	many	TRBJ2-1	TRBD2	15	CASSGGLAAYNEQFF	TGTGCCAGCAGCGGTGGACTAGCGGCATACAATGAGCAGTTCTTC
TRBV9	-	TRBJ2-5	-	14	CASSQPGLPETQYF	TGTGCCAGCAGCCAGCCAGGACTCCCGGAGACCCAGTACTTC
TRBV7-2	many	TRBJ2-3	TRBD2	16	CASSLVGTSSTDTQYF	TGTGCCAGCAGCTTAGTAGGGACTAGCAGCACAGATACGCAGTATTTT
TRBV4-2	few	TRBJ2-2	-	16	CASSQDLAGLTGELFF	TGTGCCAGCAGCCAAGATCTTGCGGGGCTCACCGGGGAGCTGTTTTTT
TRBV20-1	medium-sized	TRBJ1-5	-	15	CSASPPGGGNQPQHF	TGCAGTGCCAGCCCCCCGGGGGGAGGCAATCAGCCCCAGCATTTT
TRBV12-3/TRBV12-4	many	TRBJ2-3	TRBD2	16	CASSSLAGGPTDTQYF	TGTGCCAGCAGTTCACTAGCGGGAGGGCCAACAGATACGCAGTATTTT
TRBV7-9	few	TRBJ2-3	-	17	CASRPRRTGWGSDTQYF	TGTGCCAGCAGACCCAGACGAACAGGGTGGGGTTCGGATACGCAGTATTTT
TRBV27	-	TRBJ2-1	TRBD1	13	CASRRTGEDEQFF	TGTGCCAGCAGAAGGACAGGGGAGGATGAGCAGTTCTTC
TRBV7-8	many	TRBJ2-5	-	13	CASSLDRAETQYF	TGTGCCAGCAGCTTAGACAGGGCGGAGACCCAGTACTTC
TRBV7-6	-	TRBJ2-1	-	14	CASSLVPGVNEQFF	TGTGCCAGCAGCTTAGTGCCCGGGGTCAATGAGCAGTTCTTC
TRBV6-1	-	TRBJ2-1	TRBD2	17	CASTSPGLADLLGEQFF	TGTGCCAGCACCTCTCCGGGGCTAGCGGATCTTCTAGGTGAGCAGTTCTTC
TRBV6-2/TRBV6-3	few	TRBJ2-2	-	13	CASSRTNTGELFF	TGTGCCAGCAGTCGGACCAACACCGGGGAGCTGTTTTTT
TRBV29-1	many	TRBJ2-5	TRBD2	16	CSVPTDLGTRSGTQYF	TGCAGCGTTCCCACCGACCTGGGGACTAGGAGTGGGACCCAGTACTTC
TRBV12-3/TRBV12-4	-	TRBJ1-5	TRBD1	17	CASTASHRGMGNQPQHF	TGTGCCAGCACCGCGAGCCACAGGGGGATGGGCAATCAGCCCCAGCATTTT
TRBV7-9	-	TRBJ2-1	-	14	CASSPDRVYNEQFF	TGTGCCAGCAGCCCCGACCGAGTGTACAATGAGCAGTTCTTC
TRBV12-3/TRBV12-4	many	TRBJ1-4	-	14	CASSLGIGNEKLFF	TGTGCCAGCAGTTTAGGGATAGGGAATGAAAAACTGTTTTTT